One and the same sample provided the 7 T cell receptor beta chains below, sequenced in a study of T cell responses to AZD1222 COVID-19 vaccine. Method: immunoSEQ multiplex PCR; TCRdb's copy keeps in-frame clones and lacks some. This table has about 150,000 clones, 90% to 95% appearing once. Here the sequenced sample was peripheral blood, taken on day 0 of AZD1222 vaccination. Receptors were obtained from an adult in good health.

The rearrangement uses TRBV27 and TRBJ1-6; no firm D call. V was pared by 0 bases and J by 8 bases, with 2 bases between. Germline values: CDR1 MNHEY, CDR2 SMNVEV (reference sequence). The CDR3 covers 12 residues. CDR3 in amino acids: CASSLSYSPLHF. The CDR3 coding sequence is TGTGCCAGCAGTTTATCGTATTCACCCCTCCACTTT.

The chain employs TRBV3-1 (or the pseudogene TRBV3-2) and TRBJ2-2; unclear D gene. Germline V gene sequence: CDR1 LGHDT, CDR2 YNNKEL (reference sequence). With 6 bases removed from V and 3 bases from J, the gap between germline ends came to 2 bases. The CDR3 length is 11 residues. CDR3 residues: CASRDTGELFF. The CDR3 bases are TGTGCCAGCAGAGACACCGGGGAGCTGTTTTTT.

This chain uses TRBV7-2 with TRBJ2-7; 9 bases are shared with TRBD1. The CDR3 length is 14 residues. CDR1 is SGHTA, CDR2 FQGNSA, per germline. Unmatched junction bases numbered 5, after V lost 4 bases and J lost 4 bases. The chain's CDR3 is CASSSGTGRYEQYF. The CDR3 nucleotides are TGTGCCAGCAGCTCCGGGACAGGGAGGTACGAGCAGTACTTC.

The CDR3 nucleotides read TGTGCCAGCAGTTACTCCGAGACAGAGAACACTGAAGCTTTCTTT. Encoded protein: CASSYSETENTEAFF. The rearrangement uses TRBV6-5 and TRBJ1-1, with a tentative D call TRBD1 (5 bases). V lost 0 bases, J lost 1 base, and 9 bases lay in between. Per germline, CDR1 MNHEY and CDR2 SVGAGI. This CDR3 region has 15 residues.

This clone was seen only a few times. The V call is TRBV24-1, the J call TRBJ1-3; tentative D call: TRBD1 (5 bases). Trimming took off 4 bases at V and 4 bases at J, with 19 bases between the two ends. The length of the CDR3 is 17 residues. CDR1 KGHDR and CDR2 SFDVKD come from the germline V gene. CDR3 bases: TGTGCCACCAGTGACTTGAACCCCAGGGAGTCGGGAAACACCATATATTTT. It is translated as CATSDLNPRESGNTIYF.

The rearrangement links TRBV4-2 to TRBJ2-5; D tentatively fits TRBD1 or TRBD2 (5 bases each). Germline lookup yields CDR1 LGHNA and CDR2 YNFKEQ. CDR3 length equals 14 residues. The V and J ends lost 4 bases and 6 bases respectively, with 15 bases between them. CDR3 residues: CASSPSGPGKTQYF. The CDR3 DNA reads as TGTGCCAGCAGCCCCTCGGGGCCCGGAAAGACCCAGTACTTC.

This chain joins TRBV12-3 or TRBV12-4 and TRBJ1-5; D unclear. Trimming took off 4 bases at V and 0 bases at J, with 4 bases between the two ends. The CDR3 is 13 amino acids. The CDR3 nucleotides read TGTGCCAGCAGTTCCTATAGCAATCAGCCCCAGCATTTT. Protein: CASSSYSNQPQHF.